This is a list of T cell receptor beta chains from one sample in a study of blood T cell repertoires in COVID-19. TCRdb keeps only in-frame clones here, not all; method: immunoSEQ multiplex PCR. The repertoire has approximately 300,000 clones, 80% to 90% of them found once; the top ten carry about 4%. Sequencing was carried out using PBMCs or T cells enriched from blood (not recorded which). The receptor source for this set is a man younger than 45 who had recovered from COVID-19. Each CDR3 is given with its conserved first and last residue. D genes are given only for firm matches. The size of a clone is reported for some rows only, either as once, few or many, or as a class for expanded clones.

V	size	J	D	DNA	CDR3
TRBV24-1	.	TRBJ2-2	TRBD1	TGTGCCACCAGGGGACAGGCGAACACCGGGGAGCTGTTTTTT	CATRGQANTGELFF
TRBV27	.	TRBJ2-3	.	TGTGCCAGCAGTTCGTCGTTGGGGCCACGGACAGATACGCAGTATTTT	CASSSSLGPRTDTQYF
TRBV6-4	.	TRBJ1-2	TRBD1	TGTGCCAGCGGCCGACTTAAACAGGGGGCGCCGGGCTATGGCTACACCTTC	CASGRLKQGAPGYGYTF
TRBV28	.	TRBJ2-7	.	TGTGCCAGCAGTCCCCTTTACGAGCAGTACTTC	CASSPLYEQYF
TRBV24-1	.	TRBJ2-1	TRBD2	TGTGCCACCAGTGATCGTAACGGGAGGGCCTACAATGAGCAGTTCTTC	CATSDRNGRAYNEQFF
TRBV7-2	.	TRBJ1-6	TRBD1	TGTGCCAGCAGCTTAGTCCACGGACAGGGGGCTATTAATTCACCCCTCCACTTT	CASSLVHGQGAINSPLHF
TRBV5-1	.	TRBJ2-7	.	TGCGCCAGCAGCACGGACAGCCGAAGCTCCTACGAGCAGTACTTC	CASSTDSRSSYEQYF
TRBV7-2	.	TRBJ1-6	.	TGTGCCAGCAGCTTAGGGACATCCGCTTCACCCCTCCACTTT	CASSLGTSASPLHF
TRBV5-5	.	TRBJ1-2	TRBD1	TGTGCCAGCAGCTCGTCTATGGACAGGGGTTATGGCTACACCTTC	CASSSSMDRGYGYTF
TRBV4-2	.	TRBJ2-5	.	TGTGCCAGCAGCCAAGTGCCTCCCCGGGGCGGGGCTGGGGAGACCCAGTACTTC	CASSQVPPRGGAGETQYF
TRBV21-1	once	TRBJ1-3	.	TGTGCCAGCAGCAAAGACAGGGGGCTCTCTGGAAACACCATATATTTT	CASSKDRGLSGNTIYF
TRBV12-3/TRBV12-4	.	TRBJ1-1	.	TGTGCCAGCACCCTTGGGGGGTCTGAAGCTTTCTTT	CASTLGGSEAFF
TRBV15	.	TRBJ1-6	.	TGTGCCACCAGCAGAGACAGGGAGGATTCACCCCTCCACTTT	CATSRDREDSPLHF
TRBV10-3	.	TRBJ2-7	TRBD1	TGTGCCATCAGTGAGACGGGACAGGGGGCGAGGGAGCAGTACTTC	CAISETGQGAREQYF
TRBV2	.	TRBJ1-2	TRBD1	TGTGCCAGCAGCACAGGGGTGGGCGGCTACACCTTC	CASSTGVGGYTF
TRBV7-9	.	TRBJ1-1	TRBD1	TGTGCCAGCAGCGAGGGACAGGGCACCACTGAAGCTTTCTTT	CASSEGQGTTEAFF
TRBV5-4	.	TRBJ2-2	.	TGTGCCAGCAGGTGGGGGGCCGGGGAGCTGTTTTTT	CASRWGAGELFF
TRBV28	.	TRBJ1-3	.	TGTGCCAGCAGTTTATTCGGGGGGGGTCACTCTGGAAACACCATATATTTT	CASSLFGGGHSGNTIYF
TRBV6-5	.	TRBJ2-3	.	TGTGCCAGCAGTTACTCGTCGACAACTAGCACAGATACGCAGTATTTT	CASSYSSTTSTDTQYF
TRBV2	.	TRBJ2-7	.	TGTGCCAGCAAAGGGGTGATCAGCTACGAGCAGTACTTC	CASKGVISYEQYF
TRBV25-1	.	TRBJ1-3	.	TGTGCCAGCACCTCAGGATCAGGAAACACCATATATTTT	CASTSGSGNTIYF
TRBV4-1	.	TRBJ1-4	TRBD1	TGCGCCAGCAGCCTCACAGGGGACGAAAAACTGTTTTTT	CASSLTGDEKLFF
TRBV7-2	.	TRBJ1-1	.	TGTGCCAGCAGCTTCACACGGAACACTGAAGCTTTCTTT	CASSFTRNTEAFF
TRBV5-6	.	TRBJ2-7	TRBD2	TGTGCCAGCAGCTTGGGACTAGCGCATTACGAGCAGTACTTC	CASSLGLAHYEQYF
TRBV2	.	TRBJ2-7	.	TGTGCCAGCAGTGATGAAGCGGGCGGCTCCTACGAGCAGTACTTC	CASSDEAGGSYEQYF
TRBV4-2	few	TRBJ2-7	TRBD2	TGTGCCAGCAGCTCACTAGCGGGGGCCTCCTACGAGCAGTACTTC	CASSSLAGASYEQYF
TRBV18	.	TRBJ2-5	TRBD2	TGTGCCAGCTCACCGGCACTAGCGGGAGGGGAAGAGACCCAGTACTTC	CASSPALAGGEETQYF
TRBV9	.	TRBJ2-7	TRBD1	TGTGCCAGCAGTCAAACCCCGGGACAGGGGTACGAGCAGTACTTC	CASSQTPGQGYEQYF
TRBV24-1	.	TRBJ1-1	.	TGTGCCACCAGTTTACAGGTAAGCACTGAAGCTTTCTTT	CATSLQVSTEAFF
TRBV5-8	.	TRBJ2-5	TRBD1	TGTGCCAGCAGCCCTAGTGGACAGGTCAGGGAGACCCAGTACTTC	CASSPSGQVRETQYF
TRBV29-1	.	TRBJ2-3	TRBD2	TGCAGCGTTGGGGCTAGCGGAGATACGCAGTATTTT	CSVGASGDTQYF
TRBV3-1/TRBV3-2	.	TRBJ2-1	TRBD2	TGTGCCAGCAGCCACGGGACTAGCGGGAGAGGGGAGCAGTTCTTC	CASSHGTSGRGEQFF
TRBV21-1	.	TRBJ2-3	.	TGTGCCAGCGGTAGCGGGAGGGGCACAGATACGCAGTATTTT	CASGSGRGTDTQYF
TRBV3-1/TRBV3-2	.	TRBJ1-1	TRBD1	TGTGCCAGCAGCCGGACCGGGACAGGGTGGACTGAAGCTTTCTTT	CASSRTGTGWTEAFF
TRBV7-9	.	TRBJ2-5	.	TGTGCCAGCAGCTTAGGCCCAGGGGTCCAAGAGACCCAGTACTTC	CASSLGPGVQETQYF
TRBV27	.	TRBJ2-1	TRBD2	TGTGCCAGCAGTTTAAGCGGGGTCTCGTACAATGAGCAGTTCTTC	CASSLSGVSYNEQFF
TRBV4-1	.	TRBJ2-7	TRBD1	TGCGCCAGCAAAGAGAGCAGGGGGCGAGTCTACGAGCAGTACTTC	CASKESRGRVYEQYF
TRBV7-9	.	TRBJ1-5	.	TGTGCCAGCAGCTTAGGTGGGTCCCAGGGAAGCAATCAGCCCCAGCATTTT	CASSLGGSQGSNQPQHF
TRBV12-3/TRBV12-4	.	TRBJ2-1	.	TGTGCCAGCAGTTTAGGGACAAATGAGCAGTTCTTC	CASSLGTNEQFF
TRBV5-4	once	TRBJ2-2	TRBD1	TGTGCCAGCAGAATTACCGGGACAGGAGGTACCGGGGAGCTGTTTTTT	CASRITGTGGTGELFF
TRBV29-1	.	TRBJ1-1	.	TGCAGCGTTGCAGGGCTTGAAGCTTTCTTT	CSVAGLEAFF
TRBV5-1	.	TRBJ2-3	.	TGCGCCAGCAGCGAGGGAACAGATACGCAGTATTTT	CASSEGTDTQYF
TRBV24-1	.	TRBJ1-2	TRBD1	TGTGCCACCAGTGATTTGCCAGGGGGCGTCTATGGCTACACCTTC	CATSDLPGGVYGYTF
TRBV18	.	TRBJ2-3	TRBD2	TGTGCCAGCTCACTTAAAAGCGGGGGCAGCACAGATACGCAGTATTTT	CASSLKSGGSTDTQYF
TRBV29-1	.	TRBJ2-2	.	TGCAGCGCATGGACAGTGAACACCGGGGAGCTGTTTTTT	CSAWTVNTGELFF